What follows are 20 T cell receptor beta chains derived from one specimen sequenced in a study of cytomegalovirus exposure and HLA in healthy donors. This table comes from immunoSEQ multiplex PCR, and its TCRdb copy is limited to in-frame clones, with some not included. The sample records approximately 260,000 clones, around 85% being singletons. The sequenced sample was PBMCs. Receptors were obtained from a woman aged 25 to 39 in good health and CMV-seropositive.

The chain employs TRBV19 and TRBJ2-3; 14 bases align to TRBD2. V lost 6 bases and J lost 8; bases outside the gene matches: 7. This CDR3 comprises 15 residues. Looked up from germline, CDR1 is LNHDA and CDR2 is SQIVND (reference sequence). CDR3: CASRGLAGVLGTQYF. CDR3 in DNA: TGTGCCAGTAGGGGACTAGCGGGAGTCTTAGGTACGCAGTATTTT.

J is TRBJ2-3 and V is TRBV29-1; the D gene is possibly TRBD2 (5 bases). Per germline, CDR1 SQVTM and CDR2 ANQGSEA. The CDR3 extends over 16 amino acids. The V gene lost 4 bases and the J gene lost 1 base, with 18 bases spanning the gap. The CDR3 is CSVVGLSGTGTDTQYF. CDR3 bases: TGCAGCGTTGTCGGGCTATCGGGAACGGGCACAGATACGCAGTATTTT.

The chain is built from TRBV11-3 and TRBJ2-7; 8 bases are a match to TRBD2. Trimming removed 5 bases from V and 2 bases from J; junction bases left unmatched: 8. The germline CDR1 and CDR2 sequences are SGHNT and YENEEA. CDR3 length: 15 amino acids. CDR3 residues: CASSPRSGNPYEQYF. In DNA, the CDR3 is TGTGCCAGCAGCCCTCGTAGCGGGAACCCCTACGAGCAGTACTTC.

J is TRBJ2-7 and V is TRBV20-1, with a tentative D call TRBD2 (5 bases). The CDR3 covers 10 residues. The V gene lost 5 bases and the J gene lost 7 bases, with 9 bases spanning the gap. CDR1 is DFQATT, CDR2 SNEGSKA, per germline (reference sequence). The CDR3 loop is CSAPEEEQYF. Written as DNA, the CDR3 is TGCAGTGCTCCGGAGGAAGAGCAGTACTTC.

The gene calls are TRBV5-1 and TRBJ2-7; 9 bases line up with TRBD1. The ends lost 0 bases at V and 0 bases at J; junction bases unmatched: 7. The CDR3 loop spans 17 amino acids. Germline lookup yields CDR1 SGHRS and CDR2 YFSETQ. CDR3: CASSLAPGQGFSYEQYF. CDR3 coding DNA: TGCGCCAGCAGCTTGGCCCCGGGACAGGGATTCTCCTACGAGCAGTACTTC.

Points on this clone: Other nucleotide sequences in the sample specify the same CDR3. The chain recombines TRBV18 with TRBJ1-5, with a tentative D call TRBD1 (6 bases). Trimming left V 3 bases short and J 4 bases short, with 7 bases between. The CDR3 has 13 amino acids. Germline V CDR1 and CDR2: KGHSH, LQKENI. The CDR3 DNA follows: TGTGCCAGCTCACCGGACAGAAATCAGCCCCAGCATTTT. Translated: CASSPDRNQPQHF.

This clone has more than one count but fewer than ten. This chain joins TRBV2 and TRBJ2-7; D call uncertain. Looked up from germline, CDR1 is SNHLY and CDR2 is FYNNEI. V lost 4 bases, J lost 7 bases, and 8 bases lay in between. The CDR3 has 11 residues. CDR3 nucleotides: TGTGCCAGCAGTGTTTGGCAGGAGCAGTACTTC. Its protein is CASSVWQEQYF. Full variable domain (missing parts from reference TRBV2 and TRBJ2-7): EPEVTQTPSHQVTQMGQEVILRCVPISNHLYFYWYRQILGQKVEFLVSFYNNEISEKSEIFDDQFSVERPDGSNFTLKIRSTKLEDSAMYFCASSVWQEQYFGPGTRLTVT.

This chain connects TRBV28 to TRBJ1-4; D call uncertain. The V gene lost 6 bases and the J gene lost 8 bases, with 16 bases spanning the gap. CDR1 is MDHEN and CDR2 is SYDVKM in the germline V gene. This CDR3 has 14 residues. CDR3 nucleotide sequence: TGTGCCAGCAGATCGCCGGAGGTTTGGGAAAAACTGTTTTTT. The encoded protein is CASRSPEVWEKLFF.

The chain is built from TRBV5-4 and TRBJ2-7, with TRBD2 matching 7 bases. The CDR3 is 16 residues long. Trimming at V came to 4 bases and at J to 0 bases, leaving 10 bases not matched to a gene. Germline V gives CDR1 SGHNT, CDR2 YYREEE (reference sequence). The CDR3 sequence is CASSPGSSGISYEQYF. The CDR3 DNA reads TGTGCCAGCAGCCCCGGGTCGAGCGGGATCTCCTACGAGCAGTACTTC.

The chain has TRBV29-1 and TRBJ2-2; 10 nucleotides agree with TRBD2. Trimming took 4 bases from V and 0 from J; bases not matched to a gene: 2. Germline CDR1 and CDR2: SQVTM and ANQGSEA. CDR3 length: 15 amino acids. The CDR3 reads CSVGTSGANTGELFF. The CDR3 nucleotides are TGCAGCGTTGGGACTAGCGGAGCGAACACCGGGGAGCTGTTTTTT.

The gene calls are TRBV5-1 and TRBJ1-1, with 8 bases aligning to TRBD1. This CDR3 comprises 14 residues. The V and J ends lost 10 bases and 2 bases, in that order; junction bases with no gene match: 10. Germline CDR1 SGHRS, CDR2 YFSETQ. The CDR3 DNA reads as TGCGCCTCGGGGCAGGGGGCAGTAAACACTGAAGCTTTCTTT. Encoded protein: CASGQGAVNTEAFF. Filled out from reference TRBV5-1 and TRBJ1-1, the complete variable domain reads KAGVTQTPRYLIKTRGQQVTLSCSPISGHRSVSWYQQTPGQGLQFLFEYFSETQRNKGNFPGRFSGRQFSNSRSEMNVSTLELGDSALYLCASGQGAVNTEAFFGQGTRLTVV.

The CDR3 loop is CASSILRNTEAFF. CDR3 in DNA: TGTGCCAGTAGTATTCTCCGGAACACTGAAGCTTTCTTT. The chain recombines TRBV19 with TRBJ1-1, with D unclear. The CDR3 loop spans 13 amino acids. CDR1 is LNHDA and CDR2 is SQIVND in the germline V gene (reference sequence). V lost 3 bases and J 1 base, leaving 6 bases between the germline ends.

J is TRBJ2-3 and V is TRBV16, with TRBD1 identical over 7 bases. In germline, CDR1 is KGHSY, CDR2 FQNENV. The trim removed 0 bases at V and 2 bases at J, leaving 8 bases unmatched. This CDR3 is built from 17 residues. The DNA of the CDR3 is TGTGCCAGCAGCCAATCGAGGGGAGAGGGGGCCACAGATACGCAGTATTTT. Translating gives CASSQSRGEGATDTQYF. Full variable domain (rest looked up from reference TRBV16 and TRBJ2-3): GEEVAQTPKHLVRGEGQKAKLYCAPIKGHSYVFWYQQVLKNEFKFLISFQNENVFDETGMPKERFSAKCLPNSPCSLEIQATKLEDSAVYFCASSQSRGEGATDTQYFGPGTRLTVL.

This chain uses TRBV7-2 with TRBJ2-1; TRBD2 matches 11 bases. The CDR3 extends over 15 amino acids. After removal of 3 bases from V and 3 bases from J, the junction contained 1 base not matched to a gene. Per the germline V gene, CDR1 is SGHTA and CDR2 is FQGNSA. The CDR3 protein is CASSLTSGNYNEQFF. CDR3 in DNA: TGTGCCAGCAGCTTGACTAGCGGGAACTACAATGAGCAGTTCTTC.

The chain joins TRBV5-1 to TRBJ2-1, with TRBD1 as a possible D gene (6 bases). The CDR3 is 19 residues long. CDR1 is SGHRS, CDR2 YFSETQ, per germline. V lost 4 bases to trimming and J lost 0 bases, with 23 bases between them. CDR3 bases: TGCGCCAGCAGCCAGGGGATATATTCCGGGACCTACTCCTACAATGAGCAGTTCTTC. Protein product: CASSQGIYSGTYSYNEQFF.

In this sample, this clone turned up once. CDR3 nucleotide sequence: TGTGCCAGCAGTGGCCCAGAAATACCAAATGAAAAACTGTTTTTT. Amino acid sequence: CASSGPEIPNEKLFF. J is TRBJ1-4 and V is TRBV6-1; D is unclear. CDR1 MNHNS and CDR2 SASEGT come from the germline V gene. The CDR3 is 15 residues long. V lost 4 bases, J lost 5 bases, and 14 bases lay in between.

This rearrangement joins TRBV7-8 to TRBJ1-5; weak D call: TRBD1 (5 bases). Germline V gene data show CDR1 as SGHVS and CDR2 as FQNEAQ. There are 17 residues in the CDR3. V dropped 1 base and J dropped 1 base, with 14 bases sitting between them. CDR3 in amino acids: CASSLDRQRRSNQPQHF. The CDR3 DNA is TGTGCCAGCAGCTTAGACCGACAGAGAAGGAGCAATCAGCCCCAGCATTTT.

This clone was seen once. CDR3 sequence: CAWSYRVLLGTDTQYF. DNA for the CDR3: TGTGCCTGGAGTTACAGGGTCCTCCTAGGCACAGATACGCAGTATTTT. The chain is built from TRBV30 and TRBJ2-3, with D maybe TRBD1 (6 bases). Germline assignment: CDR1 GTSNPN and CDR2 SVGIG (reference sequence). This CDR3 is 16 amino acids long. V was pared by 2 bases and J by 1 base, with 16 bases between.

For the CDR3, the DNA is TGTGCCAGCAGCTACGGGGGGGGCCTGAACACTGAAGCTTTCTTT. It codes for CASSYGGGLNTEAFF. V and J are TRBV6-5 and TRBJ1-1; TRBD1 might be the D (6 bases). V gave up 6 bases and J gave up 0 bases, with 14 bases separating them. Germline V CDR1 and CDR2: MNHEY, SVGAGI. The CDR3 runs 15 residues.

The V and J genes are TRBV18 and TRBJ2-7; 9 nucleotides align to TRBD2. Looked up from germline, CDR1 is KGHSH and CDR2 is LQKENI. The CDR3 loop spans 14 amino acids. J lost 5 bases, V lost 3 bases, and 5 bases had no gene match. DNA for the CDR3: TGTGCCAGCTCACCGGAAGCGGGAGGCAACGAGCAGTACTTC. Encoded protein: CASSPEAGGNEQYF.